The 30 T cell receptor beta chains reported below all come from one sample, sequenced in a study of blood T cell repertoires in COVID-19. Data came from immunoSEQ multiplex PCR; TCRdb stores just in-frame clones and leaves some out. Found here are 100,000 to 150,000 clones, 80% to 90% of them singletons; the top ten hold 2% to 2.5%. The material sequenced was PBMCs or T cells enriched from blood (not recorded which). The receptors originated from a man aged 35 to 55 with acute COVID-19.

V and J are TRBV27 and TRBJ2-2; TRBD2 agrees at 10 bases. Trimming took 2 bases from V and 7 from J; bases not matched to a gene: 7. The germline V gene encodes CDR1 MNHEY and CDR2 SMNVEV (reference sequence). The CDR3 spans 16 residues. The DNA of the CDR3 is TGTGCCAGCAGTTTACTAGCGGGGGCGTTCGGCGGGGAGCTGTTTTTT. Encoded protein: CASSLLAGAFGGELFF.

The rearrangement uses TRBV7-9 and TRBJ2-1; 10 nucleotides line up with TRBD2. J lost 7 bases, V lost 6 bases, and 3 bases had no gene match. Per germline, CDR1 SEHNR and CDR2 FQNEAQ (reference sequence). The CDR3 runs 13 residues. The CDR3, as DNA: TGTGCCAGCAGGGAACTAGCGGGGAATGAGCAGTTCTTC. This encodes CASRELAGNEQFF.

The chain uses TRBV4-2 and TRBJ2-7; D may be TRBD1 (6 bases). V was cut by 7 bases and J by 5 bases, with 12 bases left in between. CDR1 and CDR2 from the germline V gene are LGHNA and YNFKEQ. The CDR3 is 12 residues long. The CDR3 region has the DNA TGTGCCAGCAAGGCAGGGACAAACGAGCAGTACTTC. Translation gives CASKAGTNEQYF.

Here the CDR3 reads CASSSQGAREQYF. The CDR3 coding sequence is TGTGCCAGCAGTTCCCAGGGGGCGCGCGAGCAGTACTTC. This chain links TRBV6-5 with TRBJ2-7; 8 bases agree with TRBD1. CDR1 and CDR2 from the germline V gene are MNHEY and SVGAGI. The CDR3 is 13 amino acids. The trim removed 4 bases at V and 6 bases at J, leaving 5 bases unmatched.

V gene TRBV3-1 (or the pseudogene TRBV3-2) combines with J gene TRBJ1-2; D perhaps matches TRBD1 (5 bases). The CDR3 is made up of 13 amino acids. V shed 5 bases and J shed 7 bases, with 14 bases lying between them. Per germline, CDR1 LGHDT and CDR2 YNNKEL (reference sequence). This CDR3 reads CASSWGQQVGYTF. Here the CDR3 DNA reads TGTGCCAGCAGCTGGGGCCAGCAAGTTGGCTACACCTTC.

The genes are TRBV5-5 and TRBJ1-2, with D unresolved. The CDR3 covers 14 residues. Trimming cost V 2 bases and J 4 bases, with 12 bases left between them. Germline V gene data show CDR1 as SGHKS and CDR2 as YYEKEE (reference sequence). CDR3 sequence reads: CASSLDFFVYGYTF. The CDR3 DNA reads TGTGCCAGCAGCTTAGACTTTTTCGTCTATGGCTACACCTTC. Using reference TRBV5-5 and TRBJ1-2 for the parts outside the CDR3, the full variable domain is DAGVTQSPTHLIKTRGQQVTLRCSPISGHKSVSWYQQVLGQGPQFIFQYYEKEERGRGNFPDRFSARQFPNYSSELNVNALLLGDSALYLCASSLDFFVYGYTFGSGTRLTVV.

The CDR3 here is CASTGGGLASGNTIYF. The CDR3 coding sequence is TGTGCCAGTACAGGTGGGGGCCTGGCCTCTGGAAACACCATATATTTT. This chain joins TRBV19 and TRBJ1-3; TRBD1 might be the D (6 bases). Trimming left V 7 bases short and J 0 bases short, with 16 bases between. Germline V gene sequence: CDR1 LNHDA, CDR2 SQIVND (reference sequence). There are 16 residues in the CDR3. The complete variable domain, with remaining parts taken from reference TRBV19 and TRBJ1-3, reads DGGITQSPKYLFRKEGQNVTLSCEQNLNHDAMYWYRQDPGQGLRLIYYSQIVNDFQKGDIAEGYSVSREKKESFPLTVTSAQKNPTAFYLCASTGGGLASGNTIYFGEGSWLTVV.

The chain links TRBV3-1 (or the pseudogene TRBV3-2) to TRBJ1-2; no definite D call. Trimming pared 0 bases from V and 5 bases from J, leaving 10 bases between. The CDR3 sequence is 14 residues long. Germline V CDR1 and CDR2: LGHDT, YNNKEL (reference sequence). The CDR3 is CASSQDLSTYGYTF. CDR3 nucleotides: TGTGCCAGCAGCCAAGATCTCTCCACTTATGGCTACACCTTC.

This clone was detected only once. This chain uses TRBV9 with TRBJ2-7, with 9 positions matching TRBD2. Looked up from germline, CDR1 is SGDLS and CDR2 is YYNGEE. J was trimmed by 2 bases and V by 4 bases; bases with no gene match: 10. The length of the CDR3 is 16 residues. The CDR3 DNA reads TGTGCCAGCAGCCCTCAACCGCGGGGGGGCCCCTACGAGCAGTACTTC. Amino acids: CASSPQPRGGPYEQYF.

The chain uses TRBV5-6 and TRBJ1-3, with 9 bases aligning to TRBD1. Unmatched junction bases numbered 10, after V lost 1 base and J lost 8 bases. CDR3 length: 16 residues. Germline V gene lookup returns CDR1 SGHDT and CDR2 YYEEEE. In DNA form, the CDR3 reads TGTGCCAGCAGCTTGAGAGGGACAGGGCCCGGGGACACCATATATTTT. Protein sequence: CASSLRGTGPGDTIYF.

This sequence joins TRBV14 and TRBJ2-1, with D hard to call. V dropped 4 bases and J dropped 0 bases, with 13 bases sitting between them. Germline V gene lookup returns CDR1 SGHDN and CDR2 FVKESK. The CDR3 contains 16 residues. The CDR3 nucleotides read TGTGCCAGCAGCCCTATGAGCGCGAGCTCCTACAATGAGCAGTTCTTC. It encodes CASSPMSASSYNEQFF. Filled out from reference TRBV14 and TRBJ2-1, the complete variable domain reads EAGVTQFPSHSVIEKGQTVTLRCDPISGHDNLYWYRRVMGKEIKFLLHFVKESKQDESGMPNNRFLAERTGGTYSTLKVQPAELEDSGVYFCASSPMSASSYNEQFFGPGTRLTVL.

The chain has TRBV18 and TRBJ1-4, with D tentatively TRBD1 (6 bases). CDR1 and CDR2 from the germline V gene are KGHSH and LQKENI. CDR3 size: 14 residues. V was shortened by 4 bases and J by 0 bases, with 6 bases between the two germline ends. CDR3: CASSQGATNEKLFF. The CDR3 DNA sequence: TGTGCCAGCTCACAGGGGGCAACTAATGAAAAACTGTTTTTT. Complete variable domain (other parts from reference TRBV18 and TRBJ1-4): NAGVMQNPRHLVRRRGQEARLRCSPMKGHSHVYWYRQLPEEGLKFMVYLQKENIIDESGMPKERFSAEFPKEGPSILRIQQVVRGDSAAYFCASSQGATNEKLFFGSGTQLSVL.

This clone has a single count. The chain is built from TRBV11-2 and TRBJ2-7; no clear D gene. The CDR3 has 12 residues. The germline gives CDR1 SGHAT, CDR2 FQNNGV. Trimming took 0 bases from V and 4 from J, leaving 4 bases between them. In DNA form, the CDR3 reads TGTGCCAGCAGCTTAGACCGGTACGAGCAGTACTTC. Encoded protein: CASSLDRYEQYF. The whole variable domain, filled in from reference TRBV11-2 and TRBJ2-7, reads EAGVAQSPRYKIIEKRQSVAFWCNPISGHATLYWYQQILGQGPKLLIQFQNNGVVDDSQLPKDRFSAERLKGVDSTLKIQPAKLEDSAVYLCASSLDRYEQYFGPGTRLTVT.

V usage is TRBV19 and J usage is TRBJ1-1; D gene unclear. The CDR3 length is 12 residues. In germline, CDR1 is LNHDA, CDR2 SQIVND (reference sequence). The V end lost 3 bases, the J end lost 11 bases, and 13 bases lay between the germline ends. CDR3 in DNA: TGTGCCAGTAGTATCGGACCGGGGAAGGCTTTCTTT. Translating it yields CASSIGPGKAFF.

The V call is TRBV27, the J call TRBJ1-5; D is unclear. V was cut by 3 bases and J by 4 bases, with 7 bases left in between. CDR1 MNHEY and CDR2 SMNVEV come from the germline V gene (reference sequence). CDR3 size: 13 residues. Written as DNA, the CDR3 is TGTGCCAGCAGTTTGGTCAGAAATCAGCCCCAGCATTTT. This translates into CASSLVRNQPQHF.

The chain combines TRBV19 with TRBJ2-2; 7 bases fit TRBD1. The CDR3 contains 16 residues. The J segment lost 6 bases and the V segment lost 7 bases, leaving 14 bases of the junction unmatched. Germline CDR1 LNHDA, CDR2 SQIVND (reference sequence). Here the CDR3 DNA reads TGTGCCAGTAACCTTGAGTCGGGCAGGGGGTCCGGGGAGCTGTTTTTT. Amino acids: CASNLESGRGSGELFF.

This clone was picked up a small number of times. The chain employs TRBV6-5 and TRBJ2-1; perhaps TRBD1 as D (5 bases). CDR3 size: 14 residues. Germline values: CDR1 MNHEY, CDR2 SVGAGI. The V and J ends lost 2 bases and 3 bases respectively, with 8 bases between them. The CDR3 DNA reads TGTGCCAGCAGTTACGCACAGGACTACAATGAGCAGTTCTTC. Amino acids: CASSYAQDYNEQFF.

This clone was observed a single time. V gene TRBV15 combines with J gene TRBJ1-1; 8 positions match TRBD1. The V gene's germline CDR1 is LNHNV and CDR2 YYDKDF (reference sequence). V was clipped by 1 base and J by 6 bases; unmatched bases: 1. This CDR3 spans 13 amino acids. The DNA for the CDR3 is TGTGCCACCAGCAGAGTGACAGGGGCTGAAGCTTTCTTT. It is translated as CATSRVTGAEAFF. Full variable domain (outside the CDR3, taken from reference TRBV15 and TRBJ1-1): DAMVIQNPRYQVTQFGKPVTLSCSQTLNHNVMYWYQQKSSQAPKLLFHYYDKDFNNEADTPDNFQSRRPNTSFCFLDIRSPGLGDTAMYLCATSRVTGAEAFFGQGTRLTVV.

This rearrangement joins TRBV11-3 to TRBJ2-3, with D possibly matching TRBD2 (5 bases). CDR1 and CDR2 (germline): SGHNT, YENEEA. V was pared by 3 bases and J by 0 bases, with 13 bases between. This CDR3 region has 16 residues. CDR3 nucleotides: TGTGCCAGCAGCTTCTCGAGCGGTTTTAGCACAGATACGCAGTATTTT. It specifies CASSFSSGFSTDTQYF. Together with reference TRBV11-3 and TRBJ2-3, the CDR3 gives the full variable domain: EAGVVQSPRYKIIEKKQPVAFWCNPISGHNTLYWYLQNLGQGPELLIRYENEEAVDDSQLPKDRFSAERLKGVDSTLKIQPAELGDSAVYLCASSFSSGFSTDTQYFGPGTRLTVL.

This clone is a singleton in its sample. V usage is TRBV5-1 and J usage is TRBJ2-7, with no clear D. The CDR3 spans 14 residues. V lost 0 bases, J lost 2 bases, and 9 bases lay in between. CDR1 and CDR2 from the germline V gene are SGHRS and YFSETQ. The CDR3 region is CASSLEVGAYEQYF. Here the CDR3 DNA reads TGCGCCAGCAGCTTGGAGGTCGGAGCCTACGAGCAGTACTTC.

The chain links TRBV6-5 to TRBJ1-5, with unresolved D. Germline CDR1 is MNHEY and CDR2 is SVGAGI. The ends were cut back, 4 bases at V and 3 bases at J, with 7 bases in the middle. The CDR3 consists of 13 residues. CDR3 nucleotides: TGTGCCAGCAGTTTTTCAGTCAATCAGCCCCAGCATTTT. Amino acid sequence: CASSFSVNQPQHF.

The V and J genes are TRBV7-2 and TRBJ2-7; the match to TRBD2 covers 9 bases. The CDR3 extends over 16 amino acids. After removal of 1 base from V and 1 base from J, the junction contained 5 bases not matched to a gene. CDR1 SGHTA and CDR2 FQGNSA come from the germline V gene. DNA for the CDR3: TGTGCCAGCAGCTTAGATAGACTAGCGGTGTCCTACGAGCAGTACTTC. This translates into CASSLDRLAVSYEQYF. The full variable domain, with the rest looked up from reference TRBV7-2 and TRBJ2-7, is GAGVSQSPSNKVTEKGKDVELRCDPISGHTALYWYRQSLGQGLEFLIYFQGNSAPDKSGLPSDRFSAERTGGSVSTLTIQRTQQEDSAVYLCASSLDRLAVSYEQYFGPGTRLTVT.

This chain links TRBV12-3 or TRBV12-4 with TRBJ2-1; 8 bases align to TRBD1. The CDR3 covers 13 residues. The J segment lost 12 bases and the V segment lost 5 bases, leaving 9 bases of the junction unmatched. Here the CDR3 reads CASSKQGGLRQFF. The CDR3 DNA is TGTGCCAGCAGTAAACAGGGGGGATTAAGGCAGTTCTTC.

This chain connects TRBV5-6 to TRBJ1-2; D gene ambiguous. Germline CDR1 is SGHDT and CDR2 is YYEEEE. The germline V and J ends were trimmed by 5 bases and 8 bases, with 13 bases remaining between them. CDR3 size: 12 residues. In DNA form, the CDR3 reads TGTGCCAGCAGGTTCGAGGGAGGAGGCTACACCTTC. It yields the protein CASRFEGGGYTF.

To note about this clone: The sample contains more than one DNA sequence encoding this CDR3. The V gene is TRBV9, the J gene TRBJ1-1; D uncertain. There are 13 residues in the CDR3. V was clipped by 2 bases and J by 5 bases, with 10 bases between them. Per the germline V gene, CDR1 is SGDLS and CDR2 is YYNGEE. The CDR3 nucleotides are TGTGCCAGCAGCGTCGGAGTAGAGACTGAAGCTTTCTTT. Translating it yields CASSVGVETEAFF.

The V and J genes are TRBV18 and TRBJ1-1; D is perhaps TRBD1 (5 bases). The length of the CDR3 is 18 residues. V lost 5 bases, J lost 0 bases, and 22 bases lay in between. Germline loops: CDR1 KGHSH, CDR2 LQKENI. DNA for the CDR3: TGTGCCAGCTCATCCCTCCCGGGGGTCAGGTCCGTGAACACTGAAGCTTTCTTT. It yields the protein CASSSLPGVRSVNTEAFF. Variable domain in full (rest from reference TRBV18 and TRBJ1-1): NAGVMQNPRHLVRRRGQEARLRCSPMKGHSHVYWYRQLPEEGLKFMVYLQKENIIDESGMPKERFSAEFPKEGPSILRIQQVVRGDSAAYFCASSSLPGVRSVNTEAFFGQGTRLTVV.

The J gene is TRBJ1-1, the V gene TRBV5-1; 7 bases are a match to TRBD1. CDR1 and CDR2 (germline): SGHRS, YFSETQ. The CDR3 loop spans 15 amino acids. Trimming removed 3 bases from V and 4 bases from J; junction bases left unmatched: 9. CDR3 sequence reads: CASSSIQGMATEAFF. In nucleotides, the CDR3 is TGCGCCAGCAGCTCGATACAGGGGATGGCCACTGAAGCTTTCTTT.

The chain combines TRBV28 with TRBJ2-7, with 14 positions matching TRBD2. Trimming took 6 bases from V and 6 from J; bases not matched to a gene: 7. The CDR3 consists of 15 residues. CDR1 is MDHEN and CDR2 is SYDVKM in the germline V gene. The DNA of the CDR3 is TGTGCCAGCAGCGACTCGGGACTAGCGGGGGCCGAGCAGTACTTC. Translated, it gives CASSDSGLAGAEQYF. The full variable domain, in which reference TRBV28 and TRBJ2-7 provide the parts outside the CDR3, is DVKVTQSSRYLVKRTGEKVFLECVQDMDHENMFWYRQDPGLGLRLIYFSYDVKMKEKGDIPEGYSVSREKKERFSLILESASTNQTSMYLCASSDSGLAGAEQYFGPGTRLTVT.

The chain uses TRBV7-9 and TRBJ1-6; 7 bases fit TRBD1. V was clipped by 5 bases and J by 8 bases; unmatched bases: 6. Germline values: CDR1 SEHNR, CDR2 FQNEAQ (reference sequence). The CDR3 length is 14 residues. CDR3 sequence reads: CASSPRQGDSPLHF. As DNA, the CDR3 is TGTGCCAGCAGCCCGAGACAGGGAGATTCACCCCTCCACTTT.

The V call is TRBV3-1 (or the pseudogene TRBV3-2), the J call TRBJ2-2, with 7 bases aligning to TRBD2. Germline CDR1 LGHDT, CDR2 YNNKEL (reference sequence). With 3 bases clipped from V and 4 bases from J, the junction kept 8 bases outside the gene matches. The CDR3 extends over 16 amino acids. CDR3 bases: TGTGCCAGCAGCCACCGAGGGAGGGAGATCACCGGGGAGCTGTTTTTT. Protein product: CASSHRGREITGELFF.